This T cell receptor beta chain was found in a study of T cell responses to AZD1222 COVID-19 vaccine. In germline, CDR1 is MNHEY, CDR2 SMNVEV (reference sequence). The length of the CDR3 is 14 residues. The V and J ends lost 7 bases and 3 bases, in that order; junction bases with no gene match: 7. Data came from immunoSEQ multiplex PCR; TCRdb stores just in-frame clones and leaves some out. The repertoire has about 130,000 clones, roughly 93% of them found once; the top ten carry about 3.1%. V gene TRBV27 combines with J gene TRBJ1-2; 8 bases line up with TRBD1. This receptor was identified in an adult in good health. The sequencing used peripheral blood, collected on day 0 of AZD1222 vaccination. The CDR3 DNA reads TGTGCCAGCAACAGTTTGGGACAGGACTATGGCTACACCTTC. Its protein product is CASNSLGQDYGYTF.